The 18 T cell receptor beta chains below all came from one sample that was sequenced in a study of T cell responses to AZD1222 COVID-19 vaccine. Clones were read by immunoSEQ multiplex PCR, and TCRdb kept only the in-frame ones, dropping some. The table lists around 99,000 clones, roughly 88% of them singletons. The source material was peripheral blood, sampled on day 0 of MenACWY control vaccination. The source of these receptors is an adult in good health.

The genes are TRBV3-1 (or the pseudogene TRBV3-2) and TRBJ2-1; D tentatively reads TRBD1 or TRBD2 (5 bases each). Germline assignment: CDR1 LGHDT and CDR2 YNNKEL (reference sequence). Trimming cost V 1 base and J 1 base, with 11 bases left between them. The CDR3 extends over 16 amino acids. The CDR3 nucleotides are TGTGCCAGCAGCCAAGCGAGGGGCCAGTCCTACAATGAGCAGTTCTTC. It codes for CASSQARGQSYNEQFF.

The rearrangement uses TRBV5-4 and TRBJ1-2; tentative D call: TRBD1 (5 bases). Germline-derived CDR1 and CDR2 are SGHNT and YYREEE (reference sequence). V was cut by 4 bases and J by 6 bases, with 13 bases left in between. The CDR3 spans 13 residues. The CDR3 spells CASSVRRGDGYTF. CDR3 nucleotides: TGTGCCAGCAGCGTCCGTCGGGGGGATGGCTACACCTTC.

The rearrangement links TRBV27 to TRBJ1-3; 8 nucleotides line up with TRBD1. With 6 bases clipped from V and 4 bases from J, the junction kept 20 bases outside the gene matches. CDR1 is MNHEY and CDR2 is SMNVEV in the germline V gene (reference sequence). CDR3 length equals 19 residues. This CDR3 is CASSFHRPDRVKSGNTIYF. The CDR3 region has the DNA TGTGCCAGCAGCTTTCACAGACCGGACAGGGTAAAAAGCGGAAACACCATATATTTT.

The V and J genes are TRBV15 and TRBJ1-3, with D possibly being TRBD1 (5 bases). The V gene lost 0 bases and the J gene lost 1 base, with 10 bases spanning the gap. CDR3 size: 16 residues. Germline V gene lookup returns CDR1 LNHNV and CDR2 YYDKDF (reference sequence). In DNA, the CDR3 is TGTGCCACCAGCAGAGATCGGGGGACTTCTGGAAACACCATATATTTT. Translation: CATSRDRGTSGNTIYF.

This sequence joins TRBV19 and TRBJ2-5; the D gene is possibly TRBD2 (6 bases). In germline, CDR1 is LNHDA, CDR2 SQIVND (reference sequence). The CDR3 extends over 13 amino acids. Trimming left V 6 bases short and J 5 bases short, with 13 bases between. The CDR3, as DNA: TGTGCCAGTAGACCCGAGGAGGGGGAGACCCAGTACTTC. Its translation: CASRPEEGETQYF. Variable domain in full (rest from reference TRBV19 and TRBJ2-5): DGGITQSPKYLFRKEGQNVTLSCEQNLNHDAMYWYRQDPGQGLRLIYYSQIVNDFQKGDIAEGYSVSREKKESFPLTVTSAQKNPTAFYLCASRPEEGETQYFGPGTRLLVL.

This chain uses TRBV4-1 with TRBJ2-1, with 9 bases lining up with TRBD2. The CDR3 consists of 13 residues. Germline-derived CDR1 and CDR2 are MGHRA and YSYEKL. V shed 0 bases and J 11 bases; nucleotides not matched to a gene: 2. The CDR3 sequence is CASSQDASGKQFF. CDR3 sequence (DNA): TGCGCCAGCAGCCAAGATGCTAGCGGGAAGCAGTTCTTC.

This clone was recorded once. The V call is TRBV13, the J call TRBJ2-1; D gene ambiguous. The length of the CDR3 is 17 residues. CDR1 is PRHDT, CDR2 FYEKMQ, per germline (reference sequence). Deletions cut 4 bases from V and 8 bases from J, with 24 bases between. DNA for the CDR3: TGTGCCAGCAGCTCCACTAAAGAGCCGGCCTCGGGTTATGAGCAGTTCTTC. Translation: CASSSTKEPASGYEQFF.

The chain uses TRBV4-2 and TRBJ1-3; D is undetermined. CDR3 size: 16 residues. Deletions cut 0 bases from V and 1 base from J, with 10 bases between. Germline V gene lookup returns CDR1 LGHNA and CDR2 YNFKEQ. This chain's CDR3 is CASSQDGEGSGNTIYF. In DNA form, the CDR3 reads TGTGCCAGCAGCCAAGATGGGGAGGGTTCTGGAAACACCATATATTTT.

The chain uses TRBV7-2 and TRBJ2-7, with D tentatively TRBD2 (5 bases). Looked up from germline, CDR1 is SGHTA and CDR2 is FQGNSA. This CDR3 comprises 13 residues. Trimming removed 5 bases at V and 3 bases at J, with 11 bases between. CDR3 amino acids: CASSILEDYEQYF. In nucleotides, the CDR3 is TGTGCCAGCAGCATACTGGAGGACTACGAGCAGTACTTC.

The chain couples TRBV5-1 to TRBJ1-2; D is ambiguous. The CDR3 extends over 12 amino acids. The V gene lost 1 base and the J gene lost 4 bases, with 5 bases spanning the gap. Per germline, CDR1 SGHRS and CDR2 YFSETQ. For the CDR3, the DNA is TGCGCCAGCAGCTTGTCCTCCTATGGCTACACCTTC. It is translated as CASSLSSYGYTF. The variable domain in full, completed from reference TRBV5-1 and TRBJ1-2, reads KAGVTQTPRYLIKTRGQQVTLSCSPISGHRSVSWYQQTPGQGLQFLFEYFSETQRNKGNFPGRFSGRQFSNSRSEMNVSTLELGDSALYLCASSLSSYGYTFGSGTRLTVV.

The chain joins TRBV7-2 to TRBJ2-1; D gene unclear. The ends were cut back, 5 bases at V and 2 bases at J, with 7 bases in the middle. The CDR3 has 13 amino acids. The germline V gene has CDR1 SGHTA and CDR2 FQGNSA. Here the CDR3 DNA reads TGTGCCAGCAGCCCTCGCCCCTACAATGAGCAGTTCTTC. It yields the protein CASSPRPYNEQFF.

This chain uses TRBV7-8 with TRBJ2-2; 14 bases are a match to TRBD2. The J segment lost 5 bases and the V segment lost 5 bases, leaving 7 bases of the junction unmatched. Germline V gene lookup returns CDR1 SGHVS and CDR2 FQNEAQ. This CDR3 is built from 17 residues. DNA of the CDR3: TGTGCCAGCAGCCCGCGGACTAGCGGGAGGTGGACCGGGGAGCTGTTTTTT. Residues: CASSPRTSGRWTGELFF.

V usage is TRBV28 and J usage is TRBJ1-2; D remains ambiguous. Trimming stripped 6 bases from V and 8 bases from J, with 16 bases between. This CDR3 has 13 amino acids. The V gene's germline CDR1 is MDHEN and CDR2 SYDVKM. The DNA for the CDR3 is TGTGCCAGCAGCCTGACTCCTTTCGGGGGCTACACCTTC. It encodes CASSLTPFGGYTF.

The rearrangement uses TRBV28 and TRBJ1-5, with a weak D call TRBD1 (5 bases). This CDR3 is built from 16 residues. Germline V CDR1 and CDR2: MDHEN, SYDVKM. The V gene lost 5 bases and the J gene lost 0 bases, with 14 bases spanning the gap. CDR3 loop: CASSPGGRDSNQPQHF. CDR3 bases: TGTGCCAGCAGTCCCGGGGGACGGGATAGCAATCAGCCCCAGCATTTT.

The chain combines TRBV7-2 with TRBJ1-5; D is unclear. This CDR3 region has 15 residues. Germline CDR1 is SGHTA and CDR2 is FQGNSA. Trimming removed 4 bases at V and 5 bases at J, with 15 bases between. CDR3 in amino acids: CASSSRWGGDQPQHF. CDR3 in DNA: TGTGCCAGCAGCTCCCGGTGGGGTGGCGATCAGCCCCAGCATTTT.

The chain joins TRBV14 to TRBJ2-7; maybe TRBD1 (5 bases). The germline CDR1 and CDR2 sequences are SGHDN and FVKESK. The CDR3 is 14 residues long. V was pared by 1 base and J by 3 bases, with 10 bases between. This CDR3 is CASSQGSGNYEQYF. In nucleotides, the CDR3 is TGTGCCAGCAGCCAAGGCTCAGGGAACTACGAGCAGTACTTC.

J is TRBJ2-7 and V is TRBV5-4; 8 bases agree with TRBD2. V lost 4 bases, J lost 0 bases, and 6 bases stayed unmatched. The germline V gene encodes CDR1 SGHNT and CDR2 YYREEE (reference sequence). The CDR3 spans 15 residues. The CDR3: CASSVGGGSSYEQYF. CDR3 nucleotide sequence: TGTGCCAGCAGCGTGGGCGGGGGGAGCTCCTACGAGCAGTACTTC.

As for this clone: The junction departs from the called germline gene at one end, perhaps through a read error. V and J are TRBV7-7 and TRBJ2-1; TRBD1 matches 10 bases. The CDR3 spans 17 residues. Germline V gene lookup returns CDR1 SSHAT and CDR2 FNYEAQ (reference sequence). The CDR3: CASSLGPKGQGLDEQFF. The CDR3 DNA follows: TGTGCTAGCAGCTTAGGGCCTAAGGGACAGGGGTTGGATGAGCAGTTCTTC.